This T cell receptor beta chain derives from a study of OX40 agonist ivuxolimab in advanced cancers. The assay was immunoSEQ multiplex PCR, and TCRdb's table has in-frame clones only and misses some. This sample has approximately 17,000 clones, with 80% to 90% found just once. This sequence originates from an adult with an advanced solid tumor such as melanoma, head and neck, liver or kidney cancer. Sequences were derived from CD4+ or CD8+ T cells sorted from blood, sampled in a trial of the OX40 agonist ivuxolimab.

The CDR3 bases are TGTGCCAGCAGCTTAAGGGTCTCCTACGAGCAGTACTTC. Translating gives CASSLRVSYEQYF. The chain combines TRBV5-6 with TRBJ2-7, with D unresolved. Germline CDR1 and CDR2: SGHDT and YYEEEE. Trimming removed 2 bases from V and 0 bases from J, with 6 bases in between. The CDR3 contains 13 residues.